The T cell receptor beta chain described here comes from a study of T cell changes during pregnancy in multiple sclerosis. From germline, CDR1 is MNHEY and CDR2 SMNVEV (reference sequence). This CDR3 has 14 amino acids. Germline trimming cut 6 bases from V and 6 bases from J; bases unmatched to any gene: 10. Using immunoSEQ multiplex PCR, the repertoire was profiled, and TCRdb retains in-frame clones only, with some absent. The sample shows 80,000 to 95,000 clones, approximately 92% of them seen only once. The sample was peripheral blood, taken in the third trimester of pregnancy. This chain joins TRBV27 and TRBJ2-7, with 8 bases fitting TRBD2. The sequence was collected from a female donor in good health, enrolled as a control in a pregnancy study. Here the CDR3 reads CASSPTGGGGEQYF. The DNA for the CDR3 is TGTGCCAGCAGCCCTACCGGGGGGGGAGGCGAGCAGTACTTC.